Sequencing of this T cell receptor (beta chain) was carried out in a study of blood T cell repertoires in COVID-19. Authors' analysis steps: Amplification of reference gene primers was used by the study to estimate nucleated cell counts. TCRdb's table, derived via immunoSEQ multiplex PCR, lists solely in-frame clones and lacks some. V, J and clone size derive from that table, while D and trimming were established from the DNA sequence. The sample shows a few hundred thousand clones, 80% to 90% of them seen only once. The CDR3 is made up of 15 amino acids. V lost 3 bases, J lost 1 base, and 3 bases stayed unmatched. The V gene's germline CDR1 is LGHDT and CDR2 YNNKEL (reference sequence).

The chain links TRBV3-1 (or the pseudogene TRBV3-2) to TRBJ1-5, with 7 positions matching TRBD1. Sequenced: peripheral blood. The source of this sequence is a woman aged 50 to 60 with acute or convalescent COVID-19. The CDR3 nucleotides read TGTGCCAGCAGCCAGGACAGGAGGAGCAATCAGCCCCAGCATTTT. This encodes CASSQDRRSNQPQHF.